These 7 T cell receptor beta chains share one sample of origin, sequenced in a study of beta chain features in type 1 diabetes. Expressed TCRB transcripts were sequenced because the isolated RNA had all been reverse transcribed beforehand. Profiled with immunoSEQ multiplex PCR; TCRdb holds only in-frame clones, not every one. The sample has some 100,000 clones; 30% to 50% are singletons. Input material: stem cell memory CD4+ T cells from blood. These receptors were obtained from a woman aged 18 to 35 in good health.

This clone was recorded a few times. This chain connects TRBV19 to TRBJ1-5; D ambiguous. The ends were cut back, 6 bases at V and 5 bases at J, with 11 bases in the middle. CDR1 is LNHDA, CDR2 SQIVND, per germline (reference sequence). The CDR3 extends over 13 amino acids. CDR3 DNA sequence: TGTGCCAGTAGCTGGGGAGGAGATCAGCCCCAGCATTTT. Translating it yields CASSWGGDQPQHF.

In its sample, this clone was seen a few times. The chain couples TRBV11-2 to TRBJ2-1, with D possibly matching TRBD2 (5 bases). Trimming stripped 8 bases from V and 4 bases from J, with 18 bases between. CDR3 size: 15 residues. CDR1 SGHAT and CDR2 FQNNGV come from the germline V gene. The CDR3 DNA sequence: TGTGCCAGCGCCGACGGAATTACGGGATACAATGAGCAGTTCTTC. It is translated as CASADGITGYNEQFF. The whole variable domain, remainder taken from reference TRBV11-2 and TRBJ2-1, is EAGVAQSPRYKIIEKRQSVAFWCNPISGHATLYWYQQILGQGPKLLIQFQNNGVVDDSQLPKDRFSAERLKGVDSTLKIQPAKLEDSAVYLCASADGITGYNEQFFGPGTRLTVL.

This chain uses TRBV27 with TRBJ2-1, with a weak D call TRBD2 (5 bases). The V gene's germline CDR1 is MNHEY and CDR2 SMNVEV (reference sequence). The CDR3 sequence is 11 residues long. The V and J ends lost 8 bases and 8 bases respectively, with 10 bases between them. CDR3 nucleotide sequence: TGTGCCAGCCGGTCCGGGGATGAGCAGTTCTTC. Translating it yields CASRSGDEQFF.

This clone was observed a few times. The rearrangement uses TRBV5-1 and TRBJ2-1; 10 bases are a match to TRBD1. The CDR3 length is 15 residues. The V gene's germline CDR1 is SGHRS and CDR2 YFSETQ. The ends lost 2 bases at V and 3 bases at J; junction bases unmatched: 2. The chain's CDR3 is CASSFGQGVYNEQFF. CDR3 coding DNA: TGCGCCAGCAGCTTCGGACAGGGGGTCTACAATGAGCAGTTCTTC.

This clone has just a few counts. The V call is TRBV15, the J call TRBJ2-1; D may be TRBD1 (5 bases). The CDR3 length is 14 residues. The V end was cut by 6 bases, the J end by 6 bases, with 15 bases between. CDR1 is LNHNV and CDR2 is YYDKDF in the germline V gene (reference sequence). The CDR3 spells CATSWLDNSNEQFF. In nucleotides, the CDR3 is TGTGCCACCAGTTGGTTGGACAACAGCAATGAGCAGTTCTTC.

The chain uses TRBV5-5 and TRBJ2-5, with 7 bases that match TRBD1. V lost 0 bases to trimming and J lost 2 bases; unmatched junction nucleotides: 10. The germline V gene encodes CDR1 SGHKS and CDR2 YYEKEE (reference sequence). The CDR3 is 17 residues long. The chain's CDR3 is CASSLEGLGRGQETQYF. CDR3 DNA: TGTGCCAGCAGCTTGGAGGGTTTGGGCAGGGGGCAAGAGACCCAGTACTTC.

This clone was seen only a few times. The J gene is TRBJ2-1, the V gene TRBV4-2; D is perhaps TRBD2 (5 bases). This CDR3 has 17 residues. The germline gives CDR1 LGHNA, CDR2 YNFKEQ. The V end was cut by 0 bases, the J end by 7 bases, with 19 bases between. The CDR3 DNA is TGTGCCAGCAGCCAAGAGTACGGGATTAGTGTCCTGAATGAGCAGTTCTTC. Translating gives CASSQEYGISVLNEQFF.